A single sample is the source of the 29 T cell receptor beta chains below, sequenced in a study of T cell repertoires in cytomegalovirus infection. These TCRs are of unknown antigen specificity. One entry per CDR3 protein results from TCRdb running MiXCR on the reads. The sample holds about 340,000 distinct CDR3 sequences; 29% are singletons and the top ten take 20%. Sequenced here: cultured PBMCs, sampled from culture after CMV antigen stimulation. The receptors stem from a human donor in good health (CMV status not recorded). Some clones in this sample may be carry-over from other donors' samples.

This clonotype was seen a few times. The J gene is TRBJ1-1, the V gene TRBV3-1; D call uncertain. The CDR3 sequence is 15 residues long. V gave up 0 bases and J gave up 1 base, with 9 bases separating them. Germline loops: CDR1 LGHDT, CDR2 YNNKEL (reference sequence). The DNA of the CDR3 is TGTGCCAGCAGCCAAGACCCCGGTCAGAACACTGAAGCTTTCTTT. Translating gives CASSQDPGQNTEAFF.

This chain connects TRBV2 to TRBJ2-1, with D unresolved. CDR1 and CDR2 from the germline V gene are SNHLY and FYNNEI. V was clipped by 6 bases and J by 3 bases, with 12 bases between them. This CDR3 spans 14 amino acids. In DNA, the CDR3 is TGTGCCAGCAGCCCCGTGGGCCGCTACAATGAGCAGTTCTTC. Protein sequence: CASSPVGRYNEQFF.

This clonotype was counted many times. The genes are TRBV7-2 and TRBJ2-3; D is undetermined. With 7 bases removed from V and 1 base from J, the gap between germline ends came to 6 bases. The CDR3 consists of 12 residues. Per the germline V gene, CDR1 is SGHTA and CDR2 is FQGNSA. The CDR3 reads CASNRGTDTQYF. For the CDR3, the DNA is TGTGCCAGCAATCGGGGCACAGATACGCAGTATTTT.

The gene calls are TRBV6-6 and TRBJ1-5, with a weak D call TRBD1 (5 bases). The CDR3 has 16 residues. The germline V gene has CDR1 MNHNY and CDR2 SVGAGI (reference sequence). The V end lost 5 bases, the J end lost 6 bases, and 20 bases lay between the germline ends. CDR3 residues: CASSDFPDHGGQPQHF. CDR3 bases: TGTGCCAGCAGTGATTTCCCCGACCATGGGGGTCAGCCCCAGCATTTT.

This clonotype was recorded many times. The CDR3 sequence: CASSLQPLNDEQYF. The CDR3, as DNA: TGCGCCAGCAGCTTACAGCCTCTGAACGACGAGCAGTACTTC. V and J are TRBV5-1 and TRBJ2-7; D uncertain. Trimming removed 2 bases from V and 5 bases from J, with 14 bases in between. Germline V CDR1 and CDR2: SGHRS, YFSETQ. This CDR3 has 14 amino acids.

This chain links TRBV4-1 with TRBJ1-5, with a tentative D call TRBD1 (5 bases). The CDR3 runs to 15 residues. Germline V CDR1 and CDR2: MGHRA, YSYEKL. Deletions cut 1 base from V and 3 bases from J, with 10 bases between. This CDR3 reads CASSQVRGNNQPQHF. Here the CDR3 DNA reads TGCGCCAGCAGCCAAGTAAGGGGCAACAATCAGCCCCAGCATTTT.

This clonotype was counted at least ten times. This chain connects TRBV27 to TRBJ2-7, with 9 bases matching TRBD1. The germline V gene has CDR1 MNHEY and CDR2 SMNVEV (reference sequence). V was clipped by 2 bases and J by 4 bases; unmatched bases: 3. This CDR3 has 14 residues. CDR3 DNA: TGTGCCAGCAGTTTAGCACAGGGGGCGTACGAGCAGTACTTC. It yields the protein CASSLAQGAYEQYF.

This clonotype was observed a handful of times. The DNA for the CDR3 is TGTGCCAGCAGCCACCGGGACAGGGGGAACACTGAAGCTTTCTTT. Protein: CASSHRDRGNTEAFF. This sequence joins TRBV11-1 and TRBJ1-1, with 10 bases lining up with TRBD1. The CDR3 sequence is 15 residues long. The germline V gene has CDR1 SGHAT and CDR2 FQDESV (reference sequence). V gave up 5 bases and J gave up 1 base; unmatched junction bases: 4.

V usage is TRBV7-9 and J usage is TRBJ1-2; 10 bases fit TRBD1. V trimming: 4 bases; J trimming: 4 bases; junction bases outside the gene matches: 6. This CDR3 has 15 amino acids. Germline-derived CDR1 and CDR2 are SEHNR and FQNEAQ (reference sequence). The CDR3 DNA is TGTGCCAGCAGCTCCGGGACAGGGGAGAGCTATGGCTACACCTTC. Amino acids: CASSSGTGESYGYTF.

This clonotype was found a few times. J is TRBJ2-5 and V is TRBV4-2; TRBD2 matches 10 bases. The CDR3 spans 16 residues. CDR1 LGHNA and CDR2 YNFKEQ come from the germline V gene. The V segment lost 0 bases and the J segment 5 bases; nucleotides outside the gene matches: 6. The CDR3 DNA reads as TGTGCCAGCAGCCAAGAAGGGACTAGCGCCGAGGAGACCCAGTACTTC. Translation: CASSQEGTSAEETQYF.

This clonotype was seen more than once but under ten times. The CDR3 DNA sequence: TGTGCCAGCAGTCAAAACAAGAACACCGGGGAGCTGTTTTTT. It is translated as CASSQNKNTGELFF. V is TRBV6-1 and J is TRBJ2-2; D gene ambiguous. Germline V gives CDR1 MNHNS, CDR2 SASEGT. Trimming removed 5 bases from V and 1 base from J, with 8 bases in between. This CDR3 is 14 amino acids long.

This clonotype has just a few counts. The V call is TRBV11-2, the J call TRBJ2-1; D unresolved. Between the trimmed V and J ends, which lost 5 bases and 2 bases, there was a span of 13 bases. Looked up from germline, CDR1 is SGHAT and CDR2 is FQNNGV. The CDR3 has 15 amino acids. The CDR3 loop is CASSTGPGTYNEQFF. For the CDR3, the DNA is TGTGCCAGCAGCACCGGGCCTGGGACCTACAATGAGCAGTTCTTC.

The chain employs TRBV7-4 and TRBJ2-6; 7 positions agree with TRBD2. After removal of 4 bases from V and 0 bases from J, the junction contained 6 bases not matched to a gene. The CDR3 has 17 amino acids. Germline CDR1 reads SGHVT; CDR2 reads SQSDAQ. In DNA, the CDR3 is TGTGCCAGCAGCTACCCGGGACTACACTCTGGGGCCAACGTCCTGACTTTC. Its translation: CASSYPGLHSGANVLTF.

V and J are TRBV5-1 and TRBJ1-5; 8 bases agree with TRBD1. V trimming: 0 bases; J trimming: 2 bases; junction bases outside the gene matches: 4. The germline V gene encodes CDR1 SGHRS and CDR2 YFSETQ. The CDR3 extends over 16 amino acids. The CDR3: CASSLGVTGGNQPQHF. Written as DNA, the CDR3 is TGCGCCAGCAGCTTGGGTGTGACAGGGGGCAATCAGCCCCAGCATTTT.

This clonotype appeared a few times. V is TRBV15 and J is TRBJ1-1; 7 positions match TRBD1. This CDR3 comprises 14 residues. The germline V gene has CDR1 LNHNV and CDR2 YYDKDF (reference sequence). Trimming removed 5 bases from V and 4 bases from J; junction bases left unmatched: 7. The CDR3 DNA reads as TGTGCCACCAGCGACAGGGTGAGGGGCACTGAAGCTTTCTTT. Amino acids: CATSDRVRGTEAFF.

This clonotype was seen a handful of times. The J gene is TRBJ1-1, the V gene TRBV19; D call uncertain. The CDR3 extends over 15 amino acids. The germline V and J ends were trimmed by 5 bases and 0 bases, with 13 bases remaining between them. In germline, CDR1 is LNHDA, CDR2 SQIVND (reference sequence). The CDR3 protein is CASSGGEGLNTEAFF. CDR3 in DNA: TGTGCCAGTAGTGGCGGGGAGGGATTGAACACTGAAGCTTTCTTT.

This clonotype occurred many times. The V gene is TRBV7-9, the J gene TRBJ2-1, with 8 bases aligning to TRBD2. Germline loops: CDR1 SEHNR, CDR2 FQNEAQ (reference sequence). The CDR3 sequence is 15 residues long. Trimming took 0 bases from V and 8 from J; bases not matched to a gene: 6. The CDR3: CASSLARTSPDEQFF. CDR3 bases: TGTGCCAGCAGCTTAGCGCGGACTAGCCCGGATGAGCAGTTCTTC.

V usage is TRBV3-1 and J usage is TRBJ2-3; TRBD2 is a possible D gene (5 bases). V lost 1 base to trimming and J lost 1 base, with 12 bases between them. Looked up from germline, CDR1 is LGHDT and CDR2 is YNNKEL (reference sequence). The CDR3 spans 16 residues. The CDR3 coding sequence is TGTGCCAGCAGCCAAGCGTCCGGGGTGGGCACAGATACGCAGTATTTT. Amino acids: CASSQASGVGTDTQYF.

The J gene is TRBJ2-3, the V gene TRBV7-8; D ambiguous. The V and J ends lost 5 bases and 1 base respectively, with 4 bases between them. CDR1 and CDR2 (germline): SGHVS, FQNEAQ. The CDR3 has 12 residues. CDR3 nucleotide sequence: TGTGCCAGCAGCGCAGGCACAGATACGCAGTATTTT. Amino acid sequence: CASSAGTDTQYF.

The J gene is TRBJ2-1, the V gene TRBV7-2; TRBD2 aligns across 11 bases. V was pared by 4 bases and J by 9 bases, with 14 bases of the junction left unmatched. The CDR3 contains 17 residues. Looked up from germline, CDR1 is SGHTA and CDR2 is FQGNSA. In DNA, the CDR3 is TGTGCCAGCAGCTGTGGGGTAGCGGGAGGGCCGTTCGGTGAGCAGTTCTTC. Its translation: CASSCGVAGGPFGEQFF.

The V and J genes are TRBV12-3 or TRBV12-4 and TRBJ1-4; D remains unclear. V gave up 3 bases and J gave up 7 bases, with 6 bases separating them. CDR3 length: 12 amino acids. The CDR3 sequence: CASSFYSEKLFF. The CDR3 DNA is TGTGCCAGCAGTTTTTACAGTGAAAAACTGTTTTTT.

A few counts support this clonotype. This chain joins TRBV5-6 and TRBJ2-3; no clear D. Germline assignment: CDR1 SGHDT and CDR2 YYEEEE. Trimming stripped 1 base from V and 1 base from J, with 10 bases between. The CDR3 is made up of 15 amino acids. CDR3 in amino acids: CASSLSPYGTDTQYF. Written as DNA, the CDR3 is TGTGCCAGCAGCTTGAGCCCTTATGGCACAGATACGCAGTATTTT.

The chain joins TRBV2 to TRBJ2-3; 7 bases match TRBD2. V shed 7 bases, J shed 3 bases, and the junction held 10 bases outside the gene matches. This CDR3 is built from 15 residues. Germline CDR1 reads SNHLY; CDR2 reads FYNNEI. The DNA of the CDR3 is TGTGCCAGCAAGGACCGGGAGGCGAATACAGATACGCAGTATTTT. Encoded protein: CASKDREANTDTQYF.

This clonotype was counted many times. The J gene is TRBJ2-3, the V gene TRBV7-8, with 9 bases aligning to TRBD2. Germline loops: CDR1 SGHVS, CDR2 FQNEAQ. The CDR3 is 15 amino acids. Germline trimming cut 8 bases from V and 2 bases from J; bases unmatched to any gene: 8. The CDR3 here is CASRPSGGFTDTQYF. CDR3 nucleotide sequence: TGTGCCAGCCGTCCCAGCGGGGGGTTCACAGATACGCAGTATTTT.

The rearrangement links TRBV28 to TRBJ2-5, with no clear D. This CDR3 comprises 13 residues. Trimming removed 2 bases at V and 1 base at J, with 5 bases between. Germline values: CDR1 MDHEN, CDR2 SYDVKM. DNA for the CDR3: TGTGCCAGCAGTTTACAGATCCAAGAGACCCAGTACTTC. This translates into CASSLQIQETQYF.

The gene calls are TRBV7-8 and TRBJ2-5; TRBD2 is a possible D gene (6 bases). The length of the CDR3 is 15 residues. The V end was cut by 7 bases, the J end by 5 bases, with 20 bases between. CDR1 is SGHVS, CDR2 FQNEAQ, per germline. CDR3 loop: CASNPFRGGTETQYF. The CDR3 nucleotides are TGTGCCAGCAATCCCTTTAGAGGCGGGACGGAGACCCAGTACTTC.

This sequence joins TRBV29-1 and TRBJ2-7; 10 bases match TRBD2. From germline, CDR1 is SQVTM and CDR2 ANQGSEA. The CDR3 has 12 amino acids. With V trimmed by 7 bases and J by 5 bases, 5 bases remained unmatched. CDR3 coding DNA: TGCAGCGCCCTAGCGGGAGTTAACGAGCAGTACTTC. Its translation is CSALAGVNEQYF.

The chain recombines TRBV6-6 with TRBJ1-1; TRBD1 might be the D (5 bases). CDR3 length equals 15 residues. Germline V gene sequence: CDR1 MNHNY, CDR2 SVGAGI (reference sequence). The ends were cut back, 0 bases at V and 3 bases at J, with 11 bases in the middle. CDR3 sequence: CASSYSFLRDTEAFF. In DNA, the CDR3 is TGTGCCAGCAGTTACTCATTCCTCAGGGACACTGAAGCTTTCTTT.

A few counts support this clonotype. V and J are TRBV20-1 and TRBJ1-1, with TRBD1 matching 7 bases. J was trimmed by 1 base and V by 6 bases; bases with no gene match: 5. CDR1 DFQATT and CDR2 SNEGSKA come from the germline V gene (reference sequence). The CDR3 spans 13 residues. The CDR3 nucleotides read TGCAGTGCCACCCAGGGGGGGAACACTGAAGCTTTCTTT. Its translation is CSATQGGNTEAFF.